The 28 T cell receptor beta chains listed next were all sequenced from one sample in a study of cytomegalovirus exposure and HLA in healthy donors. The repertoire was sequenced with immunoSEQ multiplex PCR; TCRdb's copy has only in-frame clones and lacks some. The table lists tens of thousands of clones, about 96% of them singletons, with approximately 2.5% in the top ten. The sequenced sample was PBMCs. Receptors were obtained from a man between 18 and 35 years old in good health and CMV-seronegative.

The chain uses TRBV5-4 and TRBJ2-2, with TRBD1 matching 8 bases. The CDR3 is 15 residues long. The V and J ends lost 2 bases and 1 base, in that order; junction bases with no gene match: 1. Germline CDR1 and CDR2: SGHNT and YYREEE (reference sequence). The CDR3, as DNA: TGTGCCAGCAGCTTTGGACAGGGGAACACCGGGGAGCTGTTTTTT. Its protein product is CASSFGQGNTGELFF. Using reference TRBV5-4 and TRBJ2-2 for the parts outside the CDR3, the full variable domain is ETGVTQSPTHLIKTRGQQVTLRCSSQSGHNTVSWYQQALGQGPQFIFQYYREEENGRGNFPPRFSGLQFPNYSSELNVNALELDDSALYLCASSFGQGNTGELFFGEGSRLTVL.

V is TRBV10-2 and J is TRBJ2-7, with 8 bases that match TRBD2. The CDR3 is 14 amino acids. V was pared by 2 bases and J by 0 bases, with 0 bases of the junction left unmatched. The V gene's germline CDR1 is WSHSY and CDR2 SAAADI. For the CDR3, the DNA is TGCGCCAGCAGTGAGACTAGCGGCTCCTACGAGCAGTACTTC. Encoded protein: CASSETSGSYEQYF.

This clone was seen only once. The J gene is TRBJ2-7, the V gene TRBV10-3, with TRBD1 matching 7 bases. CDR1 ENHRY and CDR2 SYGVKD come from the germline V gene. Trimming removed 8 bases from V and 0 bases from J; junction bases left unmatched: 4. CDR3 length: 13 residues. CDR3 region: CAISRTGSYEQYF. CDR3 coding DNA: TGTGCCATCTCAAGGACAGGCTCCTACGAGCAGTACTTC.

The V gene is TRBV4-1, the J gene TRBJ1-2; D possibly corresponds to TRBD1 (5 bases). Trimming took 1 base from V and 2 from J, leaving 11 bases between them. Germline CDR1 is MGHRA and CDR2 is YSYEKL. This CDR3 region has 15 residues. The CDR3 loop reads CASSQGGDGNYGYTF. CDR3 bases: TGCGCCAGCAGCCAAGGGGGCGACGGGAACTATGGCTACACCTTC.

The chain joins TRBV2 to TRBJ1-5; weak D call: TRBD1 (6 bases). The V gene's germline CDR1 is SNHLY and CDR2 FYNNEI. V shed 0 bases and J shed 0 bases, with 12 bases lying between them. The CDR3 has 17 amino acids. The CDR3 loop is CASSEALDSYSNQPQHF. The CDR3 DNA reads as TGTGCCAGCAGTGAAGCACTGGACAGCTATAGCAATCAGCCCCAGCATTTT. The full variable domain, its missing parts supplied by reference TRBV2 and TRBJ1-5, is EPEVTQTPSHQVTQMGQEVILRCVPISNHLYFYWYRQILGQKVEFLVSFYNNEISEKSEIFDDQFSVERPDGSNFTLKIRSTKLEDSAMYFCASSEALDSYSNQPQHFGDGTRLSIL.

The rearrangement links TRBV2 to TRBJ2-2, with TRBD1 as a possible D gene (6 bases). Germline CDR1 is SNHLY and CDR2 is FYNNEI. Trimming left V 6 bases short and J 5 bases short, with 13 bases between. This CDR3 has 14 residues. The CDR3, as DNA: TGTGCCAGCAGCAGGGACAAAAGTACCGGGGAGCTGTTTTTT. This gives the protein CASSRDKSTGELFF.

The gene calls are TRBV7-2 and TRBJ1-5; no reliable D call. The V gene lost 4 bases and the J gene lost 6 bases, with 10 bases spanning the gap. Germline V gene lookup returns CDR1 SGHTA and CDR2 FQGNSA. The CDR3 sequence is 13 residues long. The CDR3 sequence: CASSSMSGQPQHF. CDR3 sequence (DNA): TGTGCCAGCAGCTCTATGTCTGGTCAGCCCCAGCATTTT.

This clone has more than one count but fewer than ten. The gene calls are TRBV5-5 and TRBJ2-7; 7 bases fit TRBD1. The CDR3 spans 15 residues. Trimming removed 4 bases from V and 4 bases from J; junction bases left unmatched: 11. CDR1 SGHKS and CDR2 YYEKEE come from the germline V gene (reference sequence). The CDR3 here is CASSPGTDSLYEQYF. The CDR3, as DNA: TGTGCCAGCAGCCCAGGGACAGACAGCCTATACGAGCAGTACTTC.

The rearrangement joins TRBV5-1 to TRBJ2-1; 11 nucleotides match TRBD2. Germline V gene data show CDR1 as SGHRS and CDR2 as YFSETQ. CDR3 length: 16 residues. The junction had 5 bases not matched to a gene; V was cut back by 2 bases and J by 4 bases. The CDR3 loop is CASSFSGRAGYNEQFF. The DNA of the CDR3 is TGCGCCAGCAGCTTTAGCGGGAGGGCGGGGTACAATGAGCAGTTCTTC.

The chain joins TRBV6-5 to TRBJ1-6, with TRBD1 identical over 7 bases. The ends lost 5 bases at V and 9 bases at J; junction bases unmatched: 10. From germline, CDR1 is MNHEY and CDR2 SVGAGI. The CDR3 spans 15 residues. The DNA of the CDR3 is TGTGCCAGCAGTAACGAGGGACAGATAGGTTCACCCCTCCACTTT. As protein: CASSNEGQIGSPLHF.

V usage is TRBV29-1 and J usage is TRBJ1-2; 9 bases fit TRBD1. V shed 7 bases and J 2 bases; nucleotides not matched to a gene: 2. The CDR3 is 12 residues long. Germline CDR1 SQVTM, CDR2 ANQGSEA. The CDR3 here is CSGGQGNYGYTF. The DNA of the CDR3 is TGCAGCGGCGGACAGGGGAACTATGGCTACACCTTC.

The J gene is TRBJ1-2, the V gene TRBV28; no clear D. With 6 bases removed from V and 2 bases from J, the gap between germline ends came to 10 bases. Germline V gene sequence: CDR1 MDHEN, CDR2 SYDVKM. This CDR3 is 13 amino acids long. The CDR3 is CASRSRQNYGYTF. Written as DNA, the CDR3 is TGTGCCAGCAGATCACGACAAAACTATGGCTACACCTTC.

This chain uses TRBV7-9 with TRBJ1-6; 7 nucleotides align to TRBD1. The CDR3 is 15 residues long. CDR1 and CDR2 from the germline V gene are SEHNR and FQNEAQ (reference sequence). Trimming cost V 3 bases and J 6 bases; bases outside gene matches: 5. The CDR3 region is CASSFGTDGNSPLHF. The DNA for the CDR3 is TGTGCCAGCAGCTTCGGGACAGATGGTAATTCACCCCTCCACTTT.

This chain connects TRBV19 to TRBJ1-2, with no clear D. Trimming pared 0 bases from V and 3 bases from J, leaving 8 bases between. Germline V CDR1 and CDR2: LNHDA, SQIVND (reference sequence). This CDR3 comprises 14 residues. CDR3 nucleotide sequence: TGTGCCAGTAGTATAGAGGGCAGAGACTATGGCTACACCTTC. Translation gives CASSIEGRDYGYTF.

V and J are TRBV25-1 and TRBJ2-1, with 7 bases lining up with TRBD2. The V segment lost 2 bases and the J segment 4 bases; nucleotides outside the gene matches: 8. The germline V gene has CDR1 MGHDK and CDR2 SYGVNS. CDR3 length equals 16 residues. The CDR3 loop reads CASSELASGPYNEQFF. CDR3 DNA: TGTGCCAGCAGTGAACTGGCTAGCGGACCGTACAATGAGCAGTTCTTC.

The chain joins TRBV6-5 to TRBJ2-7; possibly TRBD1 for D (6 bases). CDR1 is MNHEY and CDR2 is SVGAGI in the germline V gene. The length of the CDR3 is 14 residues. Between the trimmed V and J ends, which lost 0 bases and 4 bases, there was a span of 10 bases. The CDR3 is CASSYSGTTYEQYF. The CDR3 DNA sequence: TGTGCCAGCAGTTACTCAGGGACAACTTACGAGCAGTACTTC.

The V gene is TRBV6-4, the J gene TRBJ1-5; weak D call: TRBD1 (6 bases). Germline V CDR1 and CDR2: MRHNA, SNTAGT. CDR3 size: 14 residues. V was shortened by 6 bases and J by 4 bases, with 13 bases between the two germline ends. Here the CDR3 DNA reads TGTGCCAGCAGCCTTGGCAGGGGTAATCAGCCCCAGCATTTT. It is translated as CASSLGRGNQPQHF.

The CDR3 nucleotides read TGCGCCAGCAGCCAAGGGGGCAAGGGTCTGAGTCAGCCCCAGCATTTT. Amino acids: CASSQGGKGLSQPQHF. The chain links TRBV4-1 to TRBJ1-5; possible D gene TRBD1, 5 bases. The germline CDR1 and CDR2 sequences are MGHRA and YSYEKL. The CDR3 is made up of 16 amino acids. V lost 1 base and J 6 bases, leaving 16 bases between the germline ends.

The genes are TRBV6-5 and TRBJ1-5, with D possibly matching TRBD1 (6 bases). This CDR3 comprises 15 residues. From germline, CDR1 is MNHEY and CDR2 SVGAGI. Between the trimmed V and J ends, which lost 5 bases and 0 bases, there was a span of 11 bases. CDR3 residues: CASSVDRYSNQPQHF. CDR3 sequence (DNA): TGTGCCAGCAGTGTGGACAGATATAGCAATCAGCCCCAGCATTTT.

The genes are TRBV4-1 and TRBJ1-2, with D uncertain. CDR3 size: 15 residues. The germline gives CDR1 MGHRA, CDR2 YSYEKL. Trimming took 2 bases from V and 2 from J, leaving 12 bases between them. CDR3 coding DNA: TGCGCCAGCAGCCAATCCGATGCAGTAAACTATGGCTACACCTTC. Its translation is CASSQSDAVNYGYTF.

This rearrangement joins TRBV29-1 to TRBJ1-3; D may be TRBD1 (5 bases). The CDR3 has 13 amino acids. V lost 4 bases to trimming and J lost 3 bases, with 10 bases between them. Germline assignment: CDR1 SQVTM and CDR2 ANQGSEA. CDR3 DNA sequence: TGCAGCGTTGGCAGGGTTGATGGAAACACCATATATTTT. Amino acid sequence: CSVGRVDGNTIYF.

This chain connects TRBV29-1 to TRBJ2-5; a weak D match, TRBD1 (5 bases). CDR1 is SQVTM, CDR2 ANQGSEA, per germline. V was clipped by 3 bases and J by 6 bases, with 17 bases between them. The CDR3 sequence is 14 residues long. The CDR3 sequence: CSVDPGNSVKTQYF. DNA of the CDR3: TGCAGCGTTGACCCAGGGAACTCAGTAAAGACCCAGTACTTC.

This CDR3 is CASSEGAGGNTGQFF. In nucleotides, the CDR3 is TGTGCCAGCAGTGAAGGGGCAGGGGGTAATACTGGGCAGTTCTTC. The chain has TRBV25-1 and TRBJ2-1, with 7 bases that match TRBD1. CDR3 size: 15 residues. CDR1 is MGHDK, CDR2 SYGVNS, per germline. V dropped 2 bases and J dropped 12; count of bases not matched to a gene: 13.

Only a few counts were recorded for this clone. The CDR3 loop is CASSDRDTNQPQHF. CDR3 nucleotide sequence: TGTGCCAGCAGCGACCGGGACACTAATCAGCCCCAGCATTTT. This chain joins TRBV27 and TRBJ1-5; tentatively, D is TRBD1 (6 bases). The V and J ends lost 6 bases and 4 bases respectively, with 13 bases between them. Germline CDR1 MNHEY, CDR2 SMNVEV (reference sequence). The CDR3 totals 14 residues.

V is TRBV19 and J is TRBJ2-3; the D gene is possibly TRBD2 (6 bases). The CDR3 is 13 residues long. Between the trimmed V and J ends, which lost 4 bases and 3 bases, there was a span of 8 bases. The germline CDR1 and CDR2 sequences are LNHDA and SQIVND (reference sequence). CDR3 sequence reads: CASSTGGTDTQYF. The CDR3, as DNA: TGTGCCAGTAGTACCGGGGGAACAGATACGCAGTATTTT. The variable domain in full, with the rest retrieved from reference TRBV19 and TRBJ2-3, is DGGITQSPKYLFRKEGQNVTLSCEQNLNHDAMYWYRQDPGQGLRLIYYSQIVNDFQKGDIAEGYSVSREKKESFPLTVTSAQKNPTAFYLCASSTGGTDTQYFGPGTRLTVL.

CDR3 loop: CASSPGGGNTEAFF. CDR3 DNA sequence: TGTGCCAGCTCACCTGGGGGAGGGAACACTGAAGCTTTCTTT. The chain links TRBV18 to TRBJ1-1; a weak D match, TRBD1 (5 bases). The CDR3 has 14 amino acids. Germline CDR1 reads KGHSH; CDR2 reads LQKENI. V was clipped by 3 bases and J by 1 base, with 9 bases between them.

A word on this clone: A junction end diverges from the germline sequence, so it may reflect a read error. The chain links TRBV5-8 to TRBJ1-2; D is uncertain. Germline CDR1 and CDR2: SGHTS and YDEGEE. The CDR3 runs to 13 residues. CDR3 amino acids: CASGLGGNYGYTF. CDR3 DNA: TGTGCCAGCGGCTTGGGCGGCAACTATGGCTACACCTTC.

V gene TRBV6-1 combines with J gene TRBJ2-1, with D maybe TRBD1 (5 bases). Between the trimmed V and J ends, which lost 4 bases and 5 bases, there was a span of 15 bases. The CDR3 loop spans 15 amino acids. Germline CDR1 and CDR2: MNHNS and SASEGT. CDR3 in DNA: TGTGCCAGCAGTGGAAGACAGCTTACCAACAATGAGCAGTTCTTC. Amino acids: CASSGRQLTNNEQFF.